This T cell receptor beta chain was recovered during a study of CD8+ T cells in alopecia areata. The treatment here: oral pan-JAK inhibitor, 5-10 mg twice daily. The CDR3 runs to 15 residues. Trimming took 3 bases from V and 4 from J, leaving 15 bases between them. The germline V gene has CDR1 LNHDA and CDR2 SQIVND (reference sequence). Extracted from the samples, RNA was reverse transcribed into cDNA to serve as the sequencing template. Produced via immunoSEQ multiplex PCR; TCRdb's table is partial and in-frame only. In the table there are 150,000 to 200,000 clones, about three fifths of which are singletons. This clone was seen only a few times.

This clonotype was obtained from a human donor with alopecia areata. The chain recombines TRBV19 with TRBJ1-2; D may be TRBD1 (6 bases). Sequenced here: CD4+ T cells sorted from blood, sampled around week 49, from a patient treated with tofacitinib. As DNA, the CDR3 is TGTGCCAGTAGTATGGGGGCAGGGGCTGGCTATGGCTACACCTTC. Protein: CASSMGAGAGYGYTF.